Below are 27 T cell receptor beta chains sequenced from a single sample in a study of blood T cell repertoires in COVID-19. The data were produced by immunoSEQ multiplex PCR, yet TCRdb's version contains in-frame clones alone and is incomplete. The table has about 170,000 clones, about 87% seen once. The material sequenced was peripheral blood. The receptor source for this set is a woman in her forties or fifties with acute or convalescent COVID-19.

V is TRBV6-4 and J is TRBJ2-7, with D hard to call. CDR3 length: 16 amino acids. The germline V gene has CDR1 MRHNA and CDR2 SNTAGT. The germline V and J ends were trimmed by 2 bases and 0 bases, with 14 bases remaining between them. CDR3 in DNA: TGTGCCAGCAGTGACCTAAGCTGTGAATCCTCCTACGAGCAGTACTTC. Translation: CASSDLSCESSYEQYF.

The chain has TRBV27 and TRBJ1-2, with D hard to call. Trimming left V 3 bases short and J 8 bases short, with 13 bases between. CDR3 size: 13 residues. Per germline, CDR1 MNHEY and CDR2 SMNVEV (reference sequence). The CDR3 DNA follows: TGTGCCAGCAGTTTCCGTTCCATGGCCGGCTACACCTTC. This codes for CASSFRSMAGYTF.

The chain employs TRBV29-1 and TRBJ2-5, with TRBD1 as a possible D gene (6 bases). The CDR3 is 11 amino acids. Trimming stripped 7 bases from V and 2 bases from J, with 8 bases between. CDR1 SQVTM and CDR2 ANQGSEA come from the germline V gene. CDR3: CSGDIQETQYF. The CDR3 nucleotides read TGCAGCGGGGACATACAAGAGACCCAGTACTTC. Supplemented by reference TRBV29-1 and TRBJ2-5, the full variable domain reads SAVISQKPSRDICQRGTSLTIQCQVDSQVTMMFWYRQQPGQSLTLIATANQGSEATYESGFVIDKFPISRPNLTFSTLTVSNMSPEDSSIYLCSGDIQETQYFGPGTRLLVL.

V gene TRBV19 combines with J gene TRBJ2-3; TRBD2 aligns across 7 bases. Per germline, CDR1 LNHDA and CDR2 SQIVND (reference sequence). This CDR3 contains 15 residues. With V trimmed by 7 bases and J by 0 bases, 7 bases remained unmatched. The CDR3 loop reads CASTGTISSTDTQYF. CDR3 nucleotide sequence: TGTGCCAGTACGGGGACTATCTCTAGCACAGATACGCAGTATTTT.

The J gene is TRBJ1-2, the V gene TRBV14; 7 bases align to TRBD1. Germline V gene lookup returns CDR1 SGHDN and CDR2 FVKESK. The ends lost 2 bases at V and 7 bases at J; junction bases unmatched: 10. This CDR3 is built from 15 residues. CDR3 sequence reads: CASSQKSTGLSGYTF. The CDR3 nucleotides are TGTGCCAGCAGCCAAAAGTCGACAGGGTTATCTGGCTACACCTTC.

This chain uses TRBV6-2 or TRBV6-3 with TRBJ2-1, with 7 bases fitting TRBD1. The V gene's germline CDR1 is MNHEY and CDR2 SVGEGT. The CDR3 has 16 residues. With V trimmed by 0 bases and J by 5 bases, 7 bases remained unmatched. This CDR3 is CASSYSGQLTHNEQFF. The CDR3 DNA reads as TGTGCCAGCAGTTACTCGGGACAGTTAACTCACAATGAGCAGTTCTTC.

The table lists this clone with a count of one. This chain connects TRBV5-1 to TRBJ1-1; 7 bases agree with TRBD1. Germline V CDR1 and CDR2: SGHRS, YFSETQ. Trimming cost V 4 bases and J 0 bases; bases outside gene matches: 6. The CDR3 runs 15 residues. The CDR3 loop is CASSQGTEMNTEAFF. Written as DNA, the CDR3 is TGCGCCAGCAGCCAGGGGACAGAGATGAACACTGAAGCTTTCTTT.

This clone was seen once. V gene TRBV30 combines with J gene TRBJ1-4, with 8 nucleotides matching TRBD1. The CDR3 contains 13 residues. Germline trimming cut 5 bases from V and 5 bases from J; bases unmatched to any gene: 4. Germline V lookup: CDR1 GTSNPN, CDR2 SVGIG (reference sequence). CDR3 sequence reads: CAWEHRGNEKLFF. DNA for the CDR3: TGTGCCTGGGAACACAGGGGGAATGAAAAACTGTTTTTT.

This chain links TRBV2 with TRBJ1-5; D is possibly TRBD1 (5 bases). V lost 4 bases, J lost 5 bases, and 9 bases lay in between. Germline CDR1 is SNHLY and CDR2 is FYNNEI. This CDR3 spans 13 amino acids. The CDR3 is CASSVAGYQPQHF. The DNA of the CDR3 is TGTGCCAGCAGTGTGGCAGGGTATCAGCCCCAGCATTTT.

This clone has just a few counts. This chain joins TRBV10-3 and TRBJ1-5, with D maybe TRBD1 (5 bases). Trimming took off 4 bases at V and 5 bases at J, with 12 bases between the two ends. The CDR3 runs to 14 residues. Germline V gene lookup returns CDR1 ENHRY and CDR2 SYGVKD. The CDR3 spells CAISGAREDQPQHF. The DNA for the CDR3 is TGTGCCATCAGTGGGGCCAGGGAGGATCAGCCCCAGCATTTT.

The chain recombines TRBV18 with TRBJ1-1, with a possible D match to TRBD1 (6 bases). This CDR3 has 16 amino acids. Per the germline V gene, CDR1 is KGHSH and CDR2 is LQKENI. With 6 bases removed from V and 4 bases from J, the gap between germline ends came to 21 bases. The CDR3 region is CASSENRQGLGTEAFF. The CDR3 region has the DNA TGTGCCAGCTCGGAAAATCGTCAGGGGCTGGGCACTGAAGCTTTCTTT.

The chain combines TRBV4-3 with TRBJ1-4, with a weak D call TRBD1 (6 bases). CDR1 and CDR2 from the germline V gene are LGHNA and YSLEER. The CDR3 contains 15 residues. Trimming stripped 4 bases from V and 7 bases from J, with 16 bases between. CDR3 nucleotides: TGCGCCAGCAGCCCCCGAGGGGGGGCAGGTGAAAAACTGTTTTTT. Its protein is CASSPRGGAGEKLFF.

The V gene is TRBV2, the J gene TRBJ2-4; D might be TRBD2 (6 bases). Germline V CDR1 and CDR2: SNHLY, FYNNEI. Trimming left V 4 bases short and J 6 bases short, with 16 bases between. This CDR3 has 15 residues. The CDR3 reads CASSVGGARVNIQYF. The CDR3 DNA reads TGTGCCAGCAGTGTAGGCGGGGCTCGAGTAAACATTCAGTACTTC.

J is TRBJ2-3 and V is TRBV3-1 (or the pseudogene TRBV3-2); D might be TRBD2 (6 bases). V shed 1 base and J shed 6 bases, with 8 bases lying between them. The CDR3 consists of 13 residues. Per the germline V gene, CDR1 is LGHDT and CDR2 is YNNKEL (reference sequence). CDR3 sequence reads: CASSQAGVDTQYF. The DNA for the CDR3 is TGTGCCAGCAGCCAAGCGGGAGTGGATACGCAGTATTTT.

In its sample, this clone was seen a few times. The rearrangement links TRBV5-1 to TRBJ2-1, with 12 bases aligning to TRBD1. Trimming took 3 bases from V and 9 from J; bases not matched to a gene: 10. The CDR3 consists of 16 residues. Germline CDR1 reads SGHRS; CDR2 reads YFSETQ. The chain's CDR3 is CASSSAPGQGAIEQFF. The CDR3 DNA reads TGCGCCAGCAGCTCAGCCCCGGGACAGGGGGCGATTGAGCAGTTCTTC.

This clone showed up just once. CDR3 in amino acids: CASQGRGSGTPWGGYTF. The CDR3 DNA reads as TGCGCCAGCCAGGGCCGTGGATCCGGGACACCCTGGGGCGGCTACACCTTC. The V call is TRBV10-1, the J call TRBJ1-2; TRBD1 is a possible D gene (6 bases). CDR3 size: 17 residues. The V gene's germline CDR1 is WNHNN and CDR2 SYGVQD (reference sequence). Trimming shortened V by 8 bases and J by 8 bases, and 30 bases separated the two germline ends.

V usage is TRBV7-8 and J usage is TRBJ1-3; D not resolved. The CDR3 runs to 17 residues. V was trimmed by 1 base and J by 0 bases, leaving 13 bases between them. Looked up from germline, CDR1 is SGHVS and CDR2 is FQNEAQ. Here the CDR3 DNA reads TGTGCCAGCAGCTTAGAGGTAGCGGGAGACTCTGGAAACACCATATATTTT. It specifies CASSLEVAGDSGNTIYF.

The chain has TRBV7-8 and TRBJ1-2; D not resolved. CDR1 is SGHVS and CDR2 is FQNEAQ in the germline V gene. The CDR3 is 13 amino acids. V was cut by 5 bases and J by 3 bases, with 10 bases left in between. CDR3 nucleotides: TGTGCCAGCAGCCCCCAGTTTGACTATGGCTACACCTTC. It translates to CASSPQFDYGYTF.

The chain links TRBV9 to TRBJ1-2; TRBD1 is a possible D gene (5 bases). Germline V gene sequence: CDR1 SGDLS, CDR2 YYNGEE. Trimming shortened V by 3 bases and J by 3 bases, and 18 bases separated the two germline ends. This CDR3 region has 16 residues. The CDR3, as DNA: TGTGCCAGCAGCGCCATGGGGGGGTTTCCCTACTATGGCTACACCTTC. It encodes CASSAMGGFPYYGYTF.

The chain employs TRBV30 and TRBJ2-7, with 13 bases identical to TRBD2. CDR1 GTSNPN and CDR2 SVGIG come from the germline V gene (reference sequence). After removal of 2 bases from V and 1 base from J, the junction contained 2 bases not matched to a gene. This CDR3 has 15 amino acids. CDR3 sequence reads: CAWSSLAGGSYEQYF. The CDR3, as DNA: TGTGCCTGGAGTTCACTAGCGGGGGGGTCCTACGAGCAGTACTTC.

This clone was observed a few times. The rearrangement uses TRBV27 and TRBJ2-3; D is uncertain. Germline V gene sequence: CDR1 MNHEY, CDR2 SMNVEV (reference sequence). The CDR3 runs 13 residues. V was shortened by 4 bases and J by 4 bases, with 9 bases between the two germline ends. This chain's CDR3 is CASSSVLADTQYF. The CDR3 nucleotides read TGTGCCAGCAGTTCGGTGTTGGCAGATACGCAGTATTTT.

The genes are TRBV3-1 (or the pseudogene TRBV3-2) and TRBJ1-1; D not certain. Germline values: CDR1 LGHDT, CDR2 YNNKEL (reference sequence). This CDR3 is 14 amino acids long. Deletions cut 4 bases from V and 1 base from J, with 10 bases between. The CDR3 loop is CASSLRGQNTEAFF. CDR3 DNA sequence: TGTGCCAGCAGCCTGCGTGGGCAGAACACTGAAGCTTTCTTT.

The J gene is TRBJ2-3, the V gene TRBV19, with TRBD2 as a possible D gene (7 bases). V lost 6 bases and J lost 5, with 15 bases in between. The length of the CDR3 is 14 residues. Germline CDR1 and CDR2: LNHDA and SQIVND (reference sequence). CDR3 DNA: TGTGCCAGTAGCGGGGCCGGGGGGCTAGATACGCAGTATTTT. Its protein product is CASSGAGGLDTQYF.

The CDR3 sequence: CASKRAGGQPQHF. CDR3 bases: TGTGCCAGCAAAAGGGCGGGGGGCCAGCCCCAGCATTTT. The chain joins TRBV2 to TRBJ1-5, with a possible D match to TRBD1 (6 bases). The CDR3 sequence is 13 residues long. CDR1 is SNHLY and CDR2 is FYNNEI in the germline V gene. The V end was cut by 7 bases, the J end by 7 bases, with 14 bases between.

V gene TRBV30 combines with J gene TRBJ1-1; a possible D gene is TRBD1 (5 bases). From germline, CDR1 is GTSNPN and CDR2 SVGIG (reference sequence). The CDR3 runs to 12 residues. V lost 7 bases to trimming and J lost 4 bases, with 13 bases between them. As DNA, the CDR3 is TGTGCCTCTACTACGGGGGGCACTGAAGCTTTCTTT. Amino acid sequence: CASTTGGTEAFF.

This clone has only one observation. The chain uses TRBV6-6 and TRBJ1-2; 12 bases are shared with TRBD1. This CDR3 has 16 residues. Germline V gene data show CDR1 as MNHNY and CDR2 as SVGAGI (reference sequence). The junction had 12 bases not matched to a gene; V was cut back by 7 bases and J by 6 bases. CDR3 amino acids: CASINRDRGRPNGYTF. The CDR3 DNA reads TGTGCCAGCATCAACCGGGACAGGGGGCGCCCAAATGGCTACACCTTC.

The chain combines TRBV9 with TRBJ1-1; 7 positions match TRBD1. Germline-derived CDR1 and CDR2 are SGDLS and YYNGEE. This CDR3 has 15 residues. V was clipped by 4 bases and J by 0 bases; unmatched bases: 6. The CDR3 bases are TGTGCCAGCAGCTACCAGGGGGGAATGAACACTGAAGCTTTCTTT. Its translation is CASSYQGGMNTEAFF. Based on the CDR3 plus reference TRBV9 and TRBJ1-1, the full variable domain is DSGVTQTPKHLITATGQRVTLRCSPRSGDLSVYWYQQSLDQGLQFLIQYYNGEERAKGNILERFSAQQFPDLHSELNLSSLELGDSALYFCASSYQGGMNTEAFFGQGTRLTVV.